A single sample gave rise to the 5 T cell receptor beta chains below, sequenced in a study of control samples from healthy donors and cancer patients. The table came from immunoSEQ multiplex PCR; TCRdb's copy has only in-frame clones and leaves some out. The table shows roughly 130,000 clones, with about 93% occurring only once. Sequencing was carried out using blood. The origin of the receptors is a man younger than 35 in good health.

This rearrangement joins TRBV5-4 to TRBJ2-2; 16 nucleotides line up with TRBD2. CDR3 size: 16 residues. The germline V gene encodes CDR1 SGHNT and CDR2 YYREEE (reference sequence). Unmatched junction bases numbered 2, after V lost 4 bases and J lost 5 bases. The CDR3 DNA reads TGTGCCAGCAGCCTGGGACTAGCGGGGGGGACCGGGGAGCTGTTTTTT. This translates into CASSLGLAGGTGELFF.

The gene calls are TRBV15 and TRBJ2-2; no definite D call. Germline CDR1 is LNHNV and CDR2 is YYDKDF (reference sequence). This CDR3 contains 14 residues. Trimming pared 7 bases from V and 2 bases from J, leaving 11 bases between. For the CDR3, the DNA is TGTGCCACCACAATAGGACCTAACACCGGGGAGCTGTTTTTT. It yields the protein CATTIGPNTGELFF.

The rearrangement links TRBV6-5 to TRBJ2-4, with no clear D. Between the trimmed V and J ends, which lost 5 bases and 4 bases, there was a span of 15 bases. The CDR3 contains 15 residues. Germline V gives CDR1 MNHEY, CDR2 SVGAGI. The CDR3 DNA is TGTGCCAGCAGTAGCGTCGGCACGAAGAAAAACATTCAGTACTTC. Its translation is CASSSVGTKKNIQYF.

The chain recombines TRBV14 with TRBJ2-2; D possibly uses TRBD1 or TRBD2 (5 bases each). The CDR3 has 15 residues. The ends were cut back, 2 bases at V and 5 bases at J, with 12 bases in the middle. Germline V gives CDR1 SGHDN, CDR2 FVKESK. CDR3 bases: TGTGCCAGCAGCCAATCTAGGGGCGGGACCGGGGAGCTGTTTTTT. Amino acid sequence: CASSQSRGGTGELFF.

V is TRBV19 and J is TRBJ1-2, with D maybe TRBD1 (5 bases). Deletions cut 2 bases from V and 1 base from J, with 11 bases between. The CDR3 runs to 15 residues. The germline V gene has CDR1 LNHDA and CDR2 SQIVND (reference sequence). The DNA for the CDR3 is TGTGCCAGTAGTATATCTGGGACGGATAACTATGGCTACACCTTC. It specifies CASSISGTDNYGYTF.